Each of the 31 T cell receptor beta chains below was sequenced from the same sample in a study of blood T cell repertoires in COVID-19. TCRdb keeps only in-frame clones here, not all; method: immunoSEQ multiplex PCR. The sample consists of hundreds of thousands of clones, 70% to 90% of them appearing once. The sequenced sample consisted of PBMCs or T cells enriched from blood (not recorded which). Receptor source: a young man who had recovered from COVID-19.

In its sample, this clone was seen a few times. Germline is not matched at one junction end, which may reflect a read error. The CDR3 sequence: CASSPTGLRTGELFF. CDR3 DNA: TGTGCTAGCAGCCCGACAGGTTTACGCACCGGGGAGCTGTTTTTT. The V gene is TRBV7-7, the J gene TRBJ2-2; the D gene is possibly TRBD1 (6 bases). The CDR3 totals 15 residues. Germline-derived CDR1 and CDR2 are SSHAT and FNYEAQ (reference sequence).

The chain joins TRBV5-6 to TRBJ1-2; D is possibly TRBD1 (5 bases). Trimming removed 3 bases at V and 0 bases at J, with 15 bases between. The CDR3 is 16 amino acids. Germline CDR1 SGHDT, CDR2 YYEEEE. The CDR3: CASSYNYRYSNYGYTF. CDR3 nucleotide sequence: TGTGCCAGCAGCTATAACTACAGGTACTCTAACTATGGCTACACCTTC. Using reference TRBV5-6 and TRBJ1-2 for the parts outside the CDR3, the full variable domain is DAGVTQSPTHLIKTRGQQVTLRCSPKSGHDTVSWYQQALGQGPQFIFQYYEEEERQRGNFPDRFSGHQFPNYSSELNVNALLLGDSALYLCASSYNYRYSNYGYTFGSGTRLTVV.

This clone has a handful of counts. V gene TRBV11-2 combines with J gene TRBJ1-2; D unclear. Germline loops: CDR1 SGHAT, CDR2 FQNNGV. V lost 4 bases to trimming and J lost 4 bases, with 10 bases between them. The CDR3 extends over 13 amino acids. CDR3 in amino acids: CASSSTSIYGYTF. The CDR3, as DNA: TGTGCCAGCAGCTCCACCTCTATCTATGGCTACACCTTC.

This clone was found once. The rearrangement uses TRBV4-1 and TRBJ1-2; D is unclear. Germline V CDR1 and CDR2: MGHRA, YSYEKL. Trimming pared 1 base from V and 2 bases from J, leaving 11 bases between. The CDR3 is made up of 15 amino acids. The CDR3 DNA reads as TGCGCCAGCAGCCAAGCAGAAAGTTCGAACTATGGCTACACCTTC. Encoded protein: CASSQAESSNYGYTF.

The CDR3 DNA follows: TGTGCCATCAGTGAGTCCTTCACAGATGGCTACACCTTC. Residues: CAISESFTDGYTF. The chain is built from TRBV10-3 and TRBJ1-2; D unclear. From germline, CDR1 is ENHRY and CDR2 SYGVKD. The CDR3 contains 13 residues. V lost 0 bases and J lost 6, with 8 bases in between.

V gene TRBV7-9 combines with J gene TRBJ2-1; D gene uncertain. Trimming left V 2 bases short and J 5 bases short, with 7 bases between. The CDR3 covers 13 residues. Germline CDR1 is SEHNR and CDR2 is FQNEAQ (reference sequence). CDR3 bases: TGTGCCAGCAGCTTATTACTCAACAATGAGCAGTTCTTC. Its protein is CASSLLLNNEQFF.

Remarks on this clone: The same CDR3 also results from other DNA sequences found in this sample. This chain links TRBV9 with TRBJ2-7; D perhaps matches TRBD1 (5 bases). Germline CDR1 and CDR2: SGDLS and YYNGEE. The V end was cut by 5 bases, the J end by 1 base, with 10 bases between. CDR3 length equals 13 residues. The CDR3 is CASSEGASYEQYF. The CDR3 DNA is TGTGCCAGCAGTGAAGGGGCTTCCTACGAGCAGTACTTC.

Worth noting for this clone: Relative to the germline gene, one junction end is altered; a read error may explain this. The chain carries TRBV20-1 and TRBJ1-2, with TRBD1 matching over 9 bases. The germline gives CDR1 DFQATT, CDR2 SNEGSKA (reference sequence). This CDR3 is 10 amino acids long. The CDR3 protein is CSASRGTGSF. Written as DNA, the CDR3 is TGCAGTGCTTCCCGGGGGACAGGGAGTTTC.

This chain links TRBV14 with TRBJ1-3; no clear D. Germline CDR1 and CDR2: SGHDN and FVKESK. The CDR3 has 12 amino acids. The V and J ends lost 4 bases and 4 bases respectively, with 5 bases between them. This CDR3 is CASSPQGNTIYF. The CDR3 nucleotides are TGTGCCAGCAGCCCCCAGGGAAACACCATATATTTT.

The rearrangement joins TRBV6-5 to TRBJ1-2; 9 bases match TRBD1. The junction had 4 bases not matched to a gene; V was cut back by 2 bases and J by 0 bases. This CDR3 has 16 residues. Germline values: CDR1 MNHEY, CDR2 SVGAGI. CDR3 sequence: CASSYTRTGANYGYTF. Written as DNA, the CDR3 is TGTGCCAGCAGTTACACGAGGACAGGGGCTAACTATGGCTACACCTTC.

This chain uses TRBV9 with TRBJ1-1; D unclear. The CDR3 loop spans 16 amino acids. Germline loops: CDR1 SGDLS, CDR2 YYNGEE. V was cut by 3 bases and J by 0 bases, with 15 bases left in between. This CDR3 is CASSEGVGVVNTEAFF. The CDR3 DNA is TGTGCCAGCAGCGAGGGAGTCGGGGTTGTGAACACTGAAGCTTTCTTT.

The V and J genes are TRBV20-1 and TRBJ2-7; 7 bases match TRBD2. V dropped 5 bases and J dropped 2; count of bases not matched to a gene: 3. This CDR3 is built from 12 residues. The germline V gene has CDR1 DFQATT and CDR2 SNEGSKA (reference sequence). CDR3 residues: CSAGGLAYEQYF. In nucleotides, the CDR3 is TGCAGTGCTGGTGGACTAGCCTACGAGCAGTACTTC.

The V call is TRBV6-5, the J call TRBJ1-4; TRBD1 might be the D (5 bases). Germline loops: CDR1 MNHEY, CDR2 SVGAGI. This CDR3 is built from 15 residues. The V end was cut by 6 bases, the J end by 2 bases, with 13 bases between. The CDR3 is CASSYGGATNEKLFF. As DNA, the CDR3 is TGTGCCAGCAGCTACGGCGGGGCTACTAATGAAAAACTGTTTTTT.

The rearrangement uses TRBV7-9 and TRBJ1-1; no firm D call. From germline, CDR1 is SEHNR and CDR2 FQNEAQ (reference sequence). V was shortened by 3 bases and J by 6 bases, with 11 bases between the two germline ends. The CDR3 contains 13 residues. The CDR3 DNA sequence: TGTGCCAGCAGCTTGGCTGACCGGGCTGAAGCTTTCTTT. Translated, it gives CASSLADRAEAFF.

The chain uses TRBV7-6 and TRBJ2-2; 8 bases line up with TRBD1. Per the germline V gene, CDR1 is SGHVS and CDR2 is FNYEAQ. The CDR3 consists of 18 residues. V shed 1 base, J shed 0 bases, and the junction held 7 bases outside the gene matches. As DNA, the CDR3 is TGTGCCAGCAGCTTAGTTCCTCCCAGGGGGCCGAACACCGGGGAGCTGTTTTTT. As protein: CASSLVPPRGPNTGELFF.

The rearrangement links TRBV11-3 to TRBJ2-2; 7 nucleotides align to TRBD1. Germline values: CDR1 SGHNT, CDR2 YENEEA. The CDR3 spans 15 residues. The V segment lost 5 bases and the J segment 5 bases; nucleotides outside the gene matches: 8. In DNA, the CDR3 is TGTGCCAGCAGCACAACCGGGACAGTGACCGGGGAGCTGTTTTTT. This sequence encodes CASSTTGTVTGELFF.

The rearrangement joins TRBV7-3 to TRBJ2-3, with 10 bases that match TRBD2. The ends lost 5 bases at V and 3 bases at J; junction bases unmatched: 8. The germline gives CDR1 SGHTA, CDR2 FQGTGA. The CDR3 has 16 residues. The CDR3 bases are TGTGCCAGCAGCCAGAGGACTAGCGGAGAAACAGATACGCAGTATTTT. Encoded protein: CASSQRTSGETDTQYF.

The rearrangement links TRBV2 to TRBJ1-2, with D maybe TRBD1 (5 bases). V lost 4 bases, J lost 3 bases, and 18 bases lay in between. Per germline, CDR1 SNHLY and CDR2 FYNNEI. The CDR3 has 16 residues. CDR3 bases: TGTGCCAGCAGTGTATTTCGGCAGGGAAGTGACTATGGCTACACCTTC. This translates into CASSVFRQGSDYGYTF.

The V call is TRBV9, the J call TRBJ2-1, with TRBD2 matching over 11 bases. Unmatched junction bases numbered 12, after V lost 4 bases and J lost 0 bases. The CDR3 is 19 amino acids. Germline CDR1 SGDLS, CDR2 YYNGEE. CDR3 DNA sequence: TGTGCCAGCAGCAACGTAGCGGGGGGGCCCCTTTACTCCTACAATGAGCAGTTCTTC. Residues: CASSNVAGGPLYSYNEQFF.

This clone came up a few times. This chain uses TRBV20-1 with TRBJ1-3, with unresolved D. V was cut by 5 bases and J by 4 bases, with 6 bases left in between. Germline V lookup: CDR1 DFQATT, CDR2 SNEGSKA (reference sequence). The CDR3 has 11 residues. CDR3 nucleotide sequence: TGCAGTGCTTCGGAGGGAAACACCATATATTTT. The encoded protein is CSASEGNTIYF.

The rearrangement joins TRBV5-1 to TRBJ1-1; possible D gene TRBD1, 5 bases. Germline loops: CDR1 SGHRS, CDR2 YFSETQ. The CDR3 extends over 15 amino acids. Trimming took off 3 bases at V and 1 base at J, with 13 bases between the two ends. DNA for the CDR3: TGCGCCAGCAGCTCGGGGGGTCCCAAGAACACTGAAGCTTTCTTT. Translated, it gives CASSSGGPKNTEAFF.

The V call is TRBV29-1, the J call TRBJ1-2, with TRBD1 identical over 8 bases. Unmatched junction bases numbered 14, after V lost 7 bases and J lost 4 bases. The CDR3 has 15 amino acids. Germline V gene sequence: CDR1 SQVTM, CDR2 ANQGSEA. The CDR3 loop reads CSGWDRTSASYGYTF. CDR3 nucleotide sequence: TGCAGCGGATGGGACAGGACCTCCGCTTCCTATGGCTACACCTTC. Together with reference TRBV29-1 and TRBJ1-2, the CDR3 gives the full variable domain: SAVISQKPSRDICQRGTSLTIQCQVDSQVTMMFWYRQQPGQSLTLIATANQGSEATYESGFVIDKFPISRPNLTFSTLTVSNMSPEDSSIYLCSGWDRTSASYGYTFGSGTRLTVV.

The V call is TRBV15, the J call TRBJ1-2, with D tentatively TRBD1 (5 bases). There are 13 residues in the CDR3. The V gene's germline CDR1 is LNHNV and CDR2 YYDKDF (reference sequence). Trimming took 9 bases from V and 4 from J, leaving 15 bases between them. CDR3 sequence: CATSRGWGYGYTF. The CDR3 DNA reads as TGTGCCACGAGCCGGGGGTGGGGCTATGGCTACACCTTC.

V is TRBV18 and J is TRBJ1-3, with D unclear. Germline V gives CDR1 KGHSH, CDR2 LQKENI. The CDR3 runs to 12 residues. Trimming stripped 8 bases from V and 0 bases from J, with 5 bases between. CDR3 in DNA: TGTGCCAGCCACTCCTCTGGAAACACCATATATTTT. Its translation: CASHSSGNTIYF.

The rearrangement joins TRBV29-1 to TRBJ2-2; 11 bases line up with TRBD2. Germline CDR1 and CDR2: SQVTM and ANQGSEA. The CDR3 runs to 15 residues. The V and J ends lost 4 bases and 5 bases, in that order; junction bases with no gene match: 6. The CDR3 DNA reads TGCAGCGTTGTCGCTAGCGGGGGGAGGACCGGGGAGCTGTTTTTT. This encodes CSVVASGGRTGELFF.

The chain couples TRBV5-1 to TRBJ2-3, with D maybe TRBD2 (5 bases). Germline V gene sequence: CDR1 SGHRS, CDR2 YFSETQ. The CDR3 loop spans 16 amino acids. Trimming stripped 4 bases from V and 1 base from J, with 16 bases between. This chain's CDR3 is CASSPSGFVGTDTQYF. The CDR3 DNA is TGCGCCAGCAGCCCGAGCGGTTTTGTAGGCACAGATACGCAGTATTTT.

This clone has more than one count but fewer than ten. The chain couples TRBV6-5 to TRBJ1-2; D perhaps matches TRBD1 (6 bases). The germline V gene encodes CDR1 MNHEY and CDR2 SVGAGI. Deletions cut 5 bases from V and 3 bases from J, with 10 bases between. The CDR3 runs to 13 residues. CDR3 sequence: CASSPQGHYGYTF. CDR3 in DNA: TGTGCCAGCAGTCCACAGGGACACTATGGCTACACCTTC.

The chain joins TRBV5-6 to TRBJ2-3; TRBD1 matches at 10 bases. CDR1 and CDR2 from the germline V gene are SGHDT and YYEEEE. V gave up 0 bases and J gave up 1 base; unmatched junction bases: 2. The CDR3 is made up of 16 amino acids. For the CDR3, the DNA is TGTGCCAGCAGCTTGGTGGGGACAGGGGGCACAGATACGCAGTATTTT. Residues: CASSLVGTGGTDTQYF.

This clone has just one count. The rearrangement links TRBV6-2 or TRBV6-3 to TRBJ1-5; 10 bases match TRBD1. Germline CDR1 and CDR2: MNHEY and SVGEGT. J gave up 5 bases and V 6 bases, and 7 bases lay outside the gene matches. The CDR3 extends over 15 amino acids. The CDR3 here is CASSIDRGPHQPQHF. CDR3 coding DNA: TGTGCCAGCAGCATCGACAGGGGGCCCCATCAGCCCCAGCATTTT.

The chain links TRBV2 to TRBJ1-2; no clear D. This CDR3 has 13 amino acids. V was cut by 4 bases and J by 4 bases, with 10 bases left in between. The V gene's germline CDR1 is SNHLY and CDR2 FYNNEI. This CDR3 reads CASSVRGIYGYTF. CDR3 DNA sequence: TGTGCCAGCAGTGTCCGCGGAATCTATGGCTACACCTTC.

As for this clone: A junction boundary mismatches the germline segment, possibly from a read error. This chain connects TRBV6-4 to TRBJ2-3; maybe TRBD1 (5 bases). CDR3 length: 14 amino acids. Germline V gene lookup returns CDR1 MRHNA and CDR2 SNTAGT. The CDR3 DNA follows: TGTGCCAGCAGTGAAGATTCCGACACAGGTACGCAGTATTTT. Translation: CASSEDSDTGTQYF.